The rows below give T cell receptor beta chains drawn from one sample of a study of blood T cell repertoires in COVID-19. Produced via immunoSEQ multiplex PCR; TCRdb's table is partial and in-frame only. This table holds approximately 180,000 clones, approximately 90% found once. The sequenced sample consisted of peripheral blood. These receptors were collected from a woman aged 50 to 65 with acute or convalescent COVID-19. CDR3s include the opening cysteine and the closing phenylalanine or tryptophan. Fields, in order: J gene, clone size, V gene, D gene, CDR3 protein, CDR3 DNA. A D gene is named only where the DNA matches it firmly. Only some rows state a clone size, as once, few, many or a class for expanded clones.

J: TRBJ2-7; size: once; V: TRBV11-2; D: TRBD2; CDR3: CASSPVSGISSYEQYF; DNA: TGTGCCAGCAGCCCAGTCAGCGGGATCTCCTCGTACGAGCAGTACTTC
J: TRBJ2-7; size: -; V: TRBV7-2; D: -; CDR3: CASSHKRSYEQYF; DNA: TGTGCCAGCAGCCATAAACGGAGCTACGAGCAGTACTTC
J: TRBJ2-7; size: -; V: TRBV18; D: TRBD1; CDR3: CASSPPTGQGLYEQYF; DNA: TGTGCCAGCTCACCACCCACTGGACAGGGGTTGTACGAGCAGTACTTC
J: TRBJ2-5; size: -; V: TRBV19; D: -; CDR3: CASSPAFDIIETQYF; DNA: TGTGCCAGTAGTCCTGCGTTCGACATTATCGAGACCCAGTACTTC
J: TRBJ1-1; size: -; V: TRBV11-3; D: -; CDR3: CASSPSRDTEAFF; DNA: TGTGCCAGCAGCCCCTCACGGGACACTGAAGCTTTCTTT
J: TRBJ2-7; size: -; V: TRBV7-9; D: TRBD2; CDR3: CASSLIAGVYEQYF; DNA: TGTGCCAGCAGCTTAATAGCGGGAGTCTACGAGCAGTACTTC
J: TRBJ2-5; size: -; V: TRBV18; D: -; CDR3: CASSPYVAEQETQYF; DNA: TGTGCCAGCTCACCCTATGTAGCGGAACAAGAGACCCAGTACTTC
J: TRBJ2-2; size: -; V: TRBV9; D: -; CDR3: CASSGLWSGLNTGELFF; DNA: TGTGCCAGCAGCGGCCTGTGGAGCGGACTTAACACCGGGGAGCTGTTTTTT
J: TRBJ2-7; size: few; V: TRBV6-2/TRBV6-3; D: -; CDR3: CASSGTRGRGTSYEQYF; DNA: TGTGCCAGCAGTGGAACCCGCGGACGGGGGACCTCCTACGAGCAGTACTTC
J: TRBJ1-1; size: -; V: TRBV7-2; D: TRBD1; CDR3: CASSAWTGGTTEAFF; DNA: TGTGCCAGCAGCGCCTGGACAGGGGGCACGACTGAAGCTTTCTTT
J: TRBJ2-7; size: -; V: TRBV4-3; D: -; CDR3: CASSQVQGPYEQYF; DNA: TGCGCCAGCAGCCAAGTACAGGGCCCCTACGAGCAGTACTTC
J: TRBJ2-2; size: -; V: TRBV6-6; D: -; CDR3: CASINGGNTGELFF; DNA: TGTGCCAGCATCAACGGAGGGAACACCGGGGAGCTGTTTTTT
J: TRBJ2-7; size: -; V: TRBV7-9; D: TRBD2; CDR3: CASSFSGYRTGGYEQYF; DNA: TGTGCCAGCAGCTTTTCGGGATACAGGACGGGGGGCTACGAGCAGTACTTC
J: TRBJ2-5; size: -; V: TRBV5-1; D: -; CDR3: CASSFFGAQETQYF; DNA: TGCGCCAGCAGCTTTTTTGGGGCCCAAGAGACCCAGTACTTC
J: TRBJ2-7; size: -; V: TRBV6-4; D: -; CDR3: CASMTINRDTIDEQYF; DNA: TGTGCCAGCATGACCATCAACCGGGACACTATAGACGAGCAGTACTTC
J: TRBJ2-1; size: -; V: TRBV18; D: TRBD2; CDR3: CASSPSLAAYNEQFF; DNA: TGTGCCAGCTCACCGAGCCTAGCGGCCTACAATGAGCAGTTCTTC
J: TRBJ2-5; size: -; V: TRBV3-1/TRBV3-2; D: TRBD2; CDR3: CASSPGLAGGLRGTQYF; DNA: TGTGCCAGCAGCCCGGGACTAGCGGGGGGCCTAAGGGGGACCCAGTACTTC
J: TRBJ2-2; size: -; V: TRBV19; D: -; CDR3: CASSISGGADTGELFF; DNA: TGTGCCAGTAGTATTTCTGGGGGCGCGGACACCGGGGAGCTGTTTTTT
J: TRBJ1-1; size: -; V: TRBV19; D: TRBD1; CDR3: CASSMGDREGTEAFF; DNA: TGTGCCAGTAGTATGGGCGACAGGGAAGGCACTGAAGCTTTCTTT
J: TRBJ1-2; size: -; V: TRBV11-2; D: -; CDR3: CASSPYYGYTF; DNA: TGTGCCAGCAGCCCATACTATGGCTACACCTTC
J: TRBJ2-3; size: -; V: TRBV4-3; D: -; CDR3: CASSQDLRDTPTDTQYF; DNA: TGCGCCAGCAGCCAAGATCTTAGGGACACCCCCACAGATACGCAGTATTTT
J: TRBJ2-3; size: -; V: TRBV7-2; D: -; CDR3: CASSPPGGTDTQYF; DNA: TGTGCCAGCAGCCCCCCGGGGGGCACAGATACGCAGTATTTT
J: TRBJ1-1; size: -; V: TRBV5-1; D: TRBD1; CDR3: CASSLISGGTEAFF; DNA: TGCGCCAGCAGCTTGATTTCAGGGGGCACTGAAGCTTTCTTT
J: TRBJ2-3; size: -; V: TRBV3-1/TRBV3-2; D: TRBD2; CDR3: CASSRLLAGSTDTQYF; DNA: TGTGCCAGCAGCCGGTTACTAGCGGGGTCGACAGATACGCAGTATTTT
J: TRBJ1-1; size: -; V: TRBV19; D: TRBD1; CDR3: CASSILKTGRGTEAFF; DNA: TGTGCCAGTAGTATACTTAAGACAGGGCGTGGAACTGAAGCTTTCTTT
J: TRBJ2-1; size: -; V: TRBV10-3; D: -; CDR3: CAISEEAAYNEQFF; DNA: TGTGCCATCAGTGAGGAGGCGGCCTACAATGAGCAGTTCTTC
J: TRBJ1-6; size: -; V: TRBV7-2; D: -; CDR3: CASRGGDSPLHF; DNA: TGTGCCAGCCGTGGCGGGGATTCACCCCTCCACTTT
J: TRBJ2-1; size: -; V: TRBV18; D: -; CDR3: CASSPPRKDNEQFF; DNA: TGTGCCAGCTCACCACCGCGGAAGGACAATGAGCAGTTCTTC
J: TRBJ1-2; size: -; V: TRBV5-6; D: -; CDR3: CASSRDYGYTF; DNA: TGTGCCAGCAGCCGAGATTATGGCTACACCTTC
J: TRBJ2-1; size: once; V: TRBV19; D: TRBD1; CDR3: CASSRQGVISYNEQFF; DNA: TGTGCCAGTAGCCGACAGGGGGTCATCTCCTACAATGAGCAGTTCTTC
J: TRBJ2-7; size: -; V: TRBV21-1; D: -; CDR3: CASSTIGRPKRSYEQYF; DNA: TGTGCCAGCAGCACCATAGGGAGGCCGAAGCGTTCCTACGAGCAGTACTTC